This T cell receptor (beta chain) was identified during a study of monozygotic twins with inflammatory bowel disease. For each CDR3 protein, TCRdb gives one entry from its re-call of the 5' RACE reads, without DNA. The sample features roughly 100,000 distinct CDR3 sequences, with 1.5% to 2% in its top ten. The CDR3 has 15 amino acids. Germline V gene lookup returns CDR1 SGHTA and CDR2 FQGNSA. Sequenced input: blood. The chain employs TRBV7-2 and TRBJ2-1. The clonotype originates from a human donor with ulcerative colitis or Crohn's disease, or a healthy co-twin of an affected twin (not recorded which). CDR3: CASSTEPQAYNEQFF.